These 5 T cell receptor beta chains share one sample of origin, sequenced in a study of cytomegalovirus exposure and HLA in healthy donors. It was with 60 Vbeta and 13 Jbeta primers that the PCR ran. The table came from immunoSEQ multiplex PCR; TCRdb's copy has only in-frame clones and leaves some out. The sample comprises 110,000 or so clones, around 76% of which are singletons, and 15% to 20% rests with the top ten. The sample taken for sequencing was PBMCs. The source is a man over 45 in good health and CMV-seropositive.

This clone was found a few times. The chain couples TRBV4-3 to TRBJ1-2; D unclear. V lost 4 bases and J lost 4, with 16 bases in between. The CDR3 sequence is 15 residues long. Germline V gives CDR1 LGHNA, CDR2 YSLEER. The CDR3 is CASSPAGSPIYGYTF. The CDR3 nucleotides are TGCGCCAGCAGCCCAGCAGGATCCCCAATCTATGGCTACACCTTC.

The V gene is TRBV21-1, the J gene TRBJ2-1; the table gives TRBD1 as D, unverified against the DNA. TRBV21-1 represents a pseudogene. The CDR3 is 14 amino acids. CDR3 DNA: TGTGCCAGCAGCAAATTAACAGGGGACAATGAGCAGTTCTTC. Protein product: CASSKLTGDNEQFF.

The chain has TRBV14 and TRBJ2-7; D not resolved. Germline values: CDR1 SGHDN, CDR2 FVKESK. The CDR3 contains 14 residues. V lost 1 base and J lost 2, with 9 bases in between. CDR3 nucleotide sequence: TGTGCCAGCAGCCAAGTCGGTCCCGCCTACGAGCAGTACTTC. This gives the protein CASSQVGPAYEQYF. Based on the CDR3 plus reference TRBV14 and TRBJ2-7, the full variable domain is EAGVTQFPSHSVIEKGQTVTLRCDPISGHDNLYWYRRVMGKEIKFLLHFVKESKQDESGMPNNRFLAERTGGTYSTLKVQPAELEDSGVYFCASSQVGPAYEQYFGPGTRLTVT.

The chain uses TRBV9 and TRBJ2-3, with D perhaps matching TRBD2 (6 bases). The CDR3 loop spans 14 amino acids. The ends were cut back, 0 bases at V and 1 base at J, with 6 bases in the middle. Germline V gene sequence: CDR1 SGDLS, CDR2 YYNGEE. The CDR3 coding sequence is TGTGCCAGCAGCGTAGGGGAGGGCACAGATACGCAGTATTTT. Its protein is CASSVGEGTDTQYF.

This chain uses TRBV6-6 with TRBJ1-5; the D is unclear. Trimming took 4 bases from V and 0 from J, leaving 13 bases between them. Germline V CDR1 and CDR2: MNHNY, SVGAGI (reference sequence). This CDR3 has 16 residues. This chain's CDR3 is CASSSESFFSNQPQHF. CDR3 coding DNA: TGTGCCAGCAGTTCGGAGTCGTTTTTTAGCAATCAGCCCCAGCATTTT.